The rows below give T cell receptor beta chains drawn from one sample of a study of T cell responses to AZD1222 COVID-19 vaccine. Data came from immunoSEQ multiplex PCR; TCRdb stores just in-frame clones and leaves some out. This table has 95,000 to 100,000 clones, just over 90% appearing once. Sequenced material: peripheral blood, taken on day 0 of AZD1222 vaccination. All receptors come from an adult in good health. CDR3s include the opening cysteine and the closing phenylalanine or tryptophan. D genes are given only for firm matches. Only part of the rows carry a size: once, few, many, or a class if the clone is expanded.

j_gene | abundance | v_gene | d_gene | CDR3nt | CDR3aa
TRBJ2-5 | . | TRBV7-9 | TRBD1 | TGTGCCAGCAGCTCTCAGGACAGGGCATGGGAGACCCAGTACTTC | CASSSQDRAWETQYF
TRBJ2-2 | . | TRBV2 | . | TGTGCCAGCAATTTGGCGCCCACCGGGGAGCTGTTTTTT | CASNLAPTGELFF
TRBJ1-1 | . | TRBV5-1 | . | TGCGCCAGCAGCTTGGCCGTGGGGGGCTTTACTGAAGCTTTCTTT | CASSLAVGGFTEAFF
TRBJ1-5 | . | TRBV3-1/TRBV3-2 | . | TGTGCCAGCAGCACCACACGCAATCAGCCCCAGCATTTT | CASSTTRNQPQHF
TRBJ2-1 | . | TRBV5-1 | . | TGCGCCAGCAGCTCCCCGACAGATAACAATGAGCAGTTCTTC | CASSSPTDNNEQFF
TRBJ1-2 | . | TRBV19 | . | TGTGCCAGTAGTAACCACAGGGCTGGCTACACCTTC | CASSNHRAGYTF
TRBJ1-1 | . | TRBV10-3 | . | TGTGCCATCAGTGAGTCGCTAGGGACTGAAGCTTTCTTT | CAISESLGTEAFF
TRBJ1-4 | . | TRBV7-2 | TRBD1 | TGTGCCAGCAGTCGCCAGGGGGGAATTAATGAAAAACTGTTTTTT | CASSRQGGINEKLFF
TRBJ1-2 | . | TRBV15 | . | TGTGCCACCCAGGGACTGAATAACTATGGCTACACCTTC | CATQGLNNYGYTF
TRBJ2-7 | . | TRBV7-9 | TRBD2 | TGTGCCAGCAGCCCCTCAGGGACTAGCGGGTTGAGCTCCTACGAGCAGTACTTC | CASSPSGTSGLSSYEQYF
TRBJ1-1 | . | TRBV3-1/TRBV3-2 | . | TGTGCCAGCAGCAGGGACGGCATGAACACTGAAGCTTTCTTT | CASSRDGMNTEAFF
TRBJ2-1 | . | TRBV5-1 | . | TGCGCCAGCAGGCCCGGACCGGGACTCCCCAATGAGCAGTTCTTC | CASRPGPGLPNEQFF
TRBJ2-7 | . | TRBV3-1/TRBV3-2 | . | TGTGCCAGCAGCCAAACGAACCACGAGCAGTACTTC | CASSQTNHEQYF
TRBJ2-7 | . | TRBV7-3 | . | TGTGCCAGCAGCTTAGACTCGACCTACGAGCAGTACTTC | CASSLDSTYEQYF
TRBJ1-1 | . | TRBV7-9 | . | TGTGCCAGCAGTTCGACAGACACTGAAGCTTTCTTT | CASSSTDTEAFF
TRBJ2-7 | . | TRBV27 | . | TGTGCCAGCAGTTTATCGACGTTGATGGCGCGCGAGCAGTACTTC | CASSLSTLMAREQYF
TRBJ1-1 | . | TRBV5-1 | . | TGCGCCAGCAGCTTGGTAGAGGGTGGTGCCCCTGAAGCTTTCTTT | CASSLVEGGAPEAFF
TRBJ1-1 | . | TRBV5-4 | . | TGTGCCAGCAGCTTGGAGGGCACTGAAGCTTTCTTT | CASSLEGTEAFF
TRBJ2-5 | . | TRBV7-9 | TRBD1 | TGTGCCAGCAGCTTAGAGCCGGGACAGGTTCAAGAGACCCAGTACTTC | CASSLEPGQVQETQYF
TRBJ2-7 | . | TRBV15 | . | TGTGCCACCAGCAGAGGGGGGTATTCCTACGAGCAGTACTTC | CATSRGGYSYEQYF
TRBJ2-1 | . | TRBV30 | TRBD1 | TGTGCCTGGAGTCCACAGGGGGTAGTTAATGAGCAGTTCTTC | CAWSPQGVVNEQFF
TRBJ1-1 | . | TRBV5-1 | . | TGCGCCAGCAGCTTGGGGGTGGGCCTGAACACTGAAGCTTTCTTT | CASSLGVGLNTEAFF
TRBJ1-1 | . | TRBV6-1 | . | TGTGCCAGCGGAGTGAACACTGAAGCTTTCTTT | CASGVNTEAFF
TRBJ1-2 | . | TRBV3-1/TRBV3-2 | . | TGTGCCAGCAGCCTGACCGGGCCCGGCGAGGGCTACACCTTC | CASSLTGPGEGYTF
TRBJ1-1 | few | TRBV29-1 | . | TGCAGCGTTCCGCCAGCGGTAGCAATGAACACTGAAGCTTTCTTT | CSVPPAVAMNTEAFF
TRBJ1-3 | . | TRBV3-1/TRBV3-2 | . | TGTGCCAGCAGCCGTGGGCCGTCAGGGACCCCTGGAAACACCATATATTTT | CASSRGPSGTPGNTIYF
TRBJ1-4 | . | TRBV7-2 | . | TGTGCCAGCAGCTTAAATTTGGGTGAAAAACTGTTTTTT | CASSLNLGEKLFF
TRBJ2-6 | once | TRBV25-1 | TRBD2 | TGTGCCAGCTCGGGGGGGAATGGGGCCAACGTCCTGACTTTC | CASSGGNGANVLTF
TRBJ2-6 | . | TRBV6-1 | . | TGTGCCAGCAGTGACGCTACTGGGGCCAACGTCCTGACTTTC | CASSDATGANVLTF
TRBJ2-2 | . | TRBV9 | . | TGTGCCAGCAGCCCTCGTAGGCGGGACCCCACCGGGGAGCTGTTTTTT | CASSPRRRDPTGELFF
TRBJ1-1 | . | TRBV7-9 | TRBD1 | TGTGCCAGCAGCTTTCTGACAGGGGGGAACACTGAAGCTTTCTTT | CASSFLTGGNTEAFF
TRBJ1-1 | . | TRBV2 | . | TGTGCCAGCAGGGAGCTCCTGAGCACTGAAGCTTTCTTT | CASRELLSTEAFF
TRBJ2-7 | once | TRBV2 | TRBD1 | TGTGCCAGCAGTGAAGTGAGGGACAGCTACGAGCAGTACTTC | CASSEVRDSYEQYF
TRBJ2-7 | . | TRBV18 | . | TGTGCCAGCTCACCGCGGGCGGGCGACGAGCAGTACTTC | CASSPRAGDEQYF
TRBJ2-1 | . | TRBV3-1/TRBV3-2 | TRBD2 | TGTGCCAGCAGGCGGACTAGCGGAACCTACAATGAGCAGTTCTTC | CASRRTSGTYNEQFF
TRBJ1-6 | . | TRBV4-2 | . | TGTGCCAGCAGCCAAGATCAGACGGGGTGGTCCTATAATTCACCCCTCCACTTT | CASSQDQTGWSYNSPLHF
TRBJ2-2 | once | TRBV5-1 | TRBD2 | TGCGCCAGCAGCTCCGGGACTACGAACACCGGGGAGCTGTTTTTT | CASSSGTTNTGELFF
TRBJ2-1 | . | TRBV21-1 | . | TGTGCCAGCATACTGGGGGTAAAGATGAGAAATGAGCAGTTCTTC | CASILGVKMRNEQFF
TRBJ1-1 | . | TRBV5-1 | . | TGCGCCAGCAGACCTGACTTGGTTCGGGCTGAAGCTTTCTTT | CASRPDLVRAEAFF
TRBJ1-1 | . | TRBV6-5 | . | TGTGCCAGCAGTTACTCTGGCAGGGCTGGCACTGAAGCTTTCTTT | CASSYSGRAGTEAFF
TRBJ1-5 | . | TRBV4-1 | . | TGCGCCAGCAGCCAAGTAGCTGGGAATCAGCCCCAGCATTTT | CASSQVAGNQPQHF
TRBJ2-1 | . | TRBV5-1 | TRBD2 | TGCGCCACAAGACGGCTAGCGGGGGACAATGAGCAGTTCTTC | CATRRLAGDNEQFF
TRBJ2-2 | few | TRBV5-5 | TRBD1 | TGTGCCAGCAGGGGTGGGGTGACAGGGCGCACCGGGGAGCTGTTTTTT | CASRGGVTGRTGELFF
TRBJ1-6 | . | TRBV6-4 | . | TGTGCCAGCAGTGACTCGACCCGGACGGGGAATTCACCCCTCCACTTT | CASSDSTRTGNSPLHF
TRBJ2-2 | . | TRBV3-1/TRBV3-2 | . | TGTGCCAGCAGCCAAGTGGCGGGGAACACCGGGGAGCTGTTTTTT | CASSQVAGNTGELFF